This T cell receptor beta chain was documented in a study of spatial heterogeneity in lung cancer. The ends lost 1 base at V and 2 bases at J; junction bases unmatched: 3. The CDR3 is 15 amino acids. Germline loops: CDR1 SEHNR, CDR2 FQNEAQ (reference sequence). The library protocol tagged each TCR cDNA with a unique molecular identifier. MiXCR was run by TCRdb on the 5' RACE reads, yielding one entry per CDR3 protein. The sample lists more than 65,000 distinct CDR3 sequences, over 10% occurring once. The table lists this clonotype with a few counts. The time point: sample taken at primary tumor resection. Sequencing covered unsorted whole RNA taken from tumor, nontumor lung or frozen PBMC. The donors comprised approximately 75 untreated early-stage non-small cell lung cancer patients.

The source of this sequence is a male donor with early-stage non-small cell lung cancer. The J gene is TRBJ2-3, the V gene TRBV7-9, with TRBD1 matching 7 bases. This specimen consisted of PBMCs, obtained at surgery. CDR3: CASSLGQGITDTQYF. The CDR3 region has the DNA TGTGCCAGCAGCTTAGGACAGGGAATCACAGATACGCAGTATTTT.